These 6 T cell receptor beta chains share one sample of origin, sequenced in a study of shared clonotypes between healthy human individuals. Assay: immunoSEQ multiplex PCR; the TCRdb copy retains only in-frame clones and omits some. The sample has some 500,000 clones; 96% are singletons. Input material: naive CD4+ T cells sorted from blood. Sample subset: CD45RA+ positively selected. These receptors were obtained from a woman aged 25-40 years in good health.

A remark on this clone: This same CDR3 is encoded by further DNA sequences in the sample. The chain is built from TRBV5-1 and TRBJ1-1; D call uncertain. The germline gives CDR1 SGHRS, CDR2 YFSETQ. This CDR3 contains 14 residues. V lost 0 bases and J lost 0, with 6 bases in between. CDR3 nucleotide sequence: TGCGCCAGCAGCTTGGCGGGGATGAACACTGAAGCTTTCTTT. It translates to CASSLAGMNTEAFF.

In the case of this clone: At one boundary the junction diverges from the germline segment, which might be a read error. CDR3 in DNA: TGTGCCAGCAGTTCCGACAGGGGGAGAAGGTTT. This translates into CASSSDRGRRF. The chain has TRBV28 and TRBJ1-1; 9 positions match TRBD1. Germline CDR1 MDHEN, CDR2 SYDVKM. CDR3 length: 11 residues.

The V call is TRBV15, the J call TRBJ2-7; tentative D call: TRBD1 (5 bases). The CDR3 is 14 residues long. V was clipped by 5 bases and J by 1 base, with 12 bases between them. The germline gives CDR1 LNHNV, CDR2 YYDKDF (reference sequence). The CDR3 sequence: CATSPRVGSYEQYF. Written as DNA, the CDR3 is TGTGCCACCAGCCCCAGGGTTGGGTCCTACGAGCAGTACTTC.

The rearrangement links TRBV6-5 to TRBJ2-7, with 7 bases identical to TRBD2. Germline V gene lookup returns CDR1 MNHEY and CDR2 SVGAGI. The CDR3 consists of 13 residues. Losses at the gene ends were 6 bases for V and 4 bases for J; bases not matched to a gene: 6. The CDR3 DNA is TGTGCCAGCAGGAGCGGGACCCTTTACGAGCAGTACTTC. As protein: CASRSGTLYEQYF.

The gene calls are TRBV28 and TRBJ2-2; D uncertain. Germline CDR1 is MDHEN and CDR2 is SYDVKM. V dropped 5 bases and J dropped 6 bases, with 13 bases sitting between them. The CDR3 is 14 amino acids. The CDR3 spells CASSGESWAGELFF. The CDR3 DNA reads as TGTGCCAGCAGTGGGGAATCGTGGGCCGGGGAGCTGTTTTTT.

V and J are TRBV5-1 and TRBJ1-4, with TRBD1 identical over 7 bases. CDR1 and CDR2 from the germline V gene are SGHRS and YFSETQ. This CDR3 has 15 amino acids. V lost 5 bases and J lost 8; bases outside the gene matches: 12. DNA for the CDR3: TGCGCCAGCAGTAACACCCAGGGGGGGGGAGAAAAACTGTTTTTT. Translation: CASSNTQGGGEKLFF.